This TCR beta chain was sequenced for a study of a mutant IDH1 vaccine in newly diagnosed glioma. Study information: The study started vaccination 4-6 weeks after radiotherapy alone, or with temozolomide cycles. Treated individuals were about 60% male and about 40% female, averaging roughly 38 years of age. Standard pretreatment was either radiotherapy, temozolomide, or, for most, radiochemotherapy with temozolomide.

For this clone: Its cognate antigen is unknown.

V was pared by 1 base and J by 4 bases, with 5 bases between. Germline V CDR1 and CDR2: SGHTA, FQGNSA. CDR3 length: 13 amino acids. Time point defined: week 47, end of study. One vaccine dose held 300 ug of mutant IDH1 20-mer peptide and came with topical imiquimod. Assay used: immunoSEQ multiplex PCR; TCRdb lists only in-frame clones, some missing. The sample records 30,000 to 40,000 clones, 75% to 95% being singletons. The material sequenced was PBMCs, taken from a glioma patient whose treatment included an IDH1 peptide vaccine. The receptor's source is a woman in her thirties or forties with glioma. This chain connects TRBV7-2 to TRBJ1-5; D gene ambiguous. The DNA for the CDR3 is TGTGCCAGCAGCTTAGACTATAATCAGCCCCAGCATTTT. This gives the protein CASSLDYNQPQHF.